The source of this TCR beta chain is a study of Ad26.COV2.S vaccination and SARS-CoV-2 variants. Sequenced by immunoSEQ multiplex PCR; TCRdb stores in-frame clones only, minus some. The sample lists approximately 400,000 clones, around 83% occurring once. This sample's treatment: 15 to 20 received Ad26.COV2.S at low or high dose, single or two shots; roughly five received placebo; per-sample allocation not given. Sampling occurred on day 63 after the first vaccine or placebo injection. CDR3 length: 15 amino acids. From germline, CDR1 is PRHDT and CDR2 FYEKMQ (reference sequence). With V trimmed by 5 bases and J by 1 base, 5 bases remained unmatched.

The V and J genes are TRBV13 and TRBJ2-7; 10 positions agree with TRBD1. This sample comprised peripheral blood, obtained in a trial of Ad26.COV2.S vaccine versus placebo. The sequence derives from a person aged 18 to 59 who received the Ad26.COV2.S COVID-19 vaccine or a placebo. CDR3 nucleotides: TGTGCCAGCAGCACTGGGACAGGGGCGTCCTACGAGCAGTACTTC. Residues: CASSTGTGASYEQYF.